Here is one TCR beta chain with its context. Its antigen is not known. A sort by CD45RO/CCR7/CD25/CD127/CD95/CD27 yielded CD4+ naive, central memory, regulatory and stem cell-like memory cells. This sample was taken from a study of beta chain features in type 1 diabetes. Regarding the study as a whole: When Type 1 diabetes patients were examined, their TCRB CDR3s proved moderately but significantly shorter in all four CD4+ subsets. In cDNA sequencing, cells with high TCR expression could be over-represented. The study found fewer insertions and more deletions at VDJ junctions in type 1 diabetes patients.

The investigators reverse transcribed all of the isolated RNA, so they sequenced expressed TCRB transcripts. Method: immunoSEQ multiplex PCR; TCRdb's copy keeps in-frame clones and lacks some. The sample yields around 53,000 clones, 63% seen once. The TCR sequence derives from a woman in her 30s with type 1 diabetes. The sample was stem cell memory CD4+ T cells from blood.

CDR3 amino acids: CASSPGTTDTQYF. The CDR3, as DNA: TGTGCCAGCAGCCCAGGTACCACAGATACGCAGTATTTT. This sequence joins TRBV11-3 and TRBJ2-3; unclear D gene. Germline loops: CDR1 SGHNT, CDR2 YENEEA. The CDR3 consists of 13 residues. Between the trimmed V and J ends, which lost 5 bases and 2 bases, there was a span of 8 bases.